Listed below are T cell receptor beta chains from one sample, sequenced in a study of CD8 T cells in Susac syndrome. Using its own MiXCR run on the immunoSEQ multiplex PCR reads, TCRdb lists one record per CDR3 protein. This sample has some 190,000 distinct CDR3 sequences; 90% to 95% occur once, and the top ten carry 0.1% to 0.12%. Sample: CD4+ T cells from PBMCs. Receptors originate from a human donor in good health. The CDR3 runs from the conserved cysteine through the conserved F or W. The order of the fields is J gene, D gene, clone size, V gene, CDR3 DNA, CDR3 protein. D genes are given only for firm matches. Clone size appears in some rows only: once, few, many, or a class for an expanded clone.

>TRBJ2-5|TRBD1|-|TRBV12-3/TRBV12-4
TGTGCCAGCAGACCGACAGGGCCGAAGACCCAGTACTTC
CASRPTGPKTQYF
>TRBJ2-5|TRBD2|once|TRBV6-5
TGTGCCAGCAGTTACTCGACTAGCGGGGGGCAAGAGACCCAGTACTTC
CASSYSTSGGQETQYF
>TRBJ1-5|TRBD1|-|TRBV19
TGTGCCAGTAGCGCCCCGGGACAGGGTATGGTTAGCAATCAGCCCCAGCATTTT
CASSAPGQGMVSNQPQHF
>TRBJ2-2|TRBD2|-|TRBV7-2
TGTGCCAGCAGCTTAGGAAGCGGGGGGGCGTCAGCCGGGGAGCTGTTTTTT
CASSLGSGGASAGELFF
>TRBJ1-1|TRBD1|-|TRBV29-1
TGCAGCGTTGAAACAGGGGGGGTCGGAGGCACTGAAGCTTTCTTT
CSVETGGVGGTEAFF
>TRBJ1-4|-|-|TRBV7-9
TGTGCCAGCCAACCCTTTGGTTCAACTAATGAAGAACTGTTTTTT
CASQPFGSTNEELFF
>TRBJ1-2|-|once|TRBV18
TGTGCCAGCTCGCTAATCGGGCAGGTCGGAGGGATCCGGTATGGCTACACCTTC
CASSLIGQVGGIRYGYTF
>TRBJ1-2|-|-|TRBV19
TGTGCCAGTAGTAAGGAGGACTATGGCTACACCTTC
CASSKEDYGYTF
>TRBJ2-2|-|-|TRBV5-1
TGCGCCAGCCGGTTAACTTCTGGGCCGTACACCGGGGAGCTGTTTTTT
CASRLTSGPYTGELFF
>TRBJ1-2|-|-|TRBV28
TGTGCCAGCAGTTTAGGGCAGGGTGGGGGCTATGGCTACACCTTC
CASSLGQGGGYGYTF
>TRBJ2-1|TRBD2|-|TRBV3-1
TGTGCCAGCAGCCGCCGCGGGGGGCGGGTTTCCTACAATGAGCAGTTCTTC
CASSRRGGRVSYNEQFF